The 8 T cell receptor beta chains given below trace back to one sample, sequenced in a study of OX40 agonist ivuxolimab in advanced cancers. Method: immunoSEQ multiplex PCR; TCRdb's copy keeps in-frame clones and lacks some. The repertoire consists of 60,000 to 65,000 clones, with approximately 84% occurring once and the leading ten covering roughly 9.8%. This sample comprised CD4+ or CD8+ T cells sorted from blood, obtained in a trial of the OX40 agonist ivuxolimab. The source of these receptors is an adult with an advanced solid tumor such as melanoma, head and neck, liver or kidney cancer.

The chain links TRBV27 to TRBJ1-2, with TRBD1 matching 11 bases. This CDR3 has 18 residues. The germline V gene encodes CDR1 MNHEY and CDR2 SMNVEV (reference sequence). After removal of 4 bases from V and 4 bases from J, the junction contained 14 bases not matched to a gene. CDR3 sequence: CASSYSPGQGEGSYGYTF. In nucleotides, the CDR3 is TGTGCCAGCAGTTATTCACCGGGACAGGGGGAGGGAAGCTATGGCTACACCTTC.

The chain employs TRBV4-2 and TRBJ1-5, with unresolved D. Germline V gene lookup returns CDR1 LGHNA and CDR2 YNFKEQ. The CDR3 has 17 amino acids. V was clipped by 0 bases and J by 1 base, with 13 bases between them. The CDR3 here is CASSQDWPARSNQPQHF. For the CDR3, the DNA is TGTGCCAGCAGCCAAGATTGGCCAGCCCGAAGCAATCAGCCCCAGCATTTT.

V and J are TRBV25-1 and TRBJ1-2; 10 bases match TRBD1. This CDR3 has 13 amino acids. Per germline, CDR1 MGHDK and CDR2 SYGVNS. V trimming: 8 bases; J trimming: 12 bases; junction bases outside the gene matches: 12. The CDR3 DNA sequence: TGTGCCAGCTCAATTACGGGACAGGGGATAAACACCTTC. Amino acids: CASSITGQGINTF.

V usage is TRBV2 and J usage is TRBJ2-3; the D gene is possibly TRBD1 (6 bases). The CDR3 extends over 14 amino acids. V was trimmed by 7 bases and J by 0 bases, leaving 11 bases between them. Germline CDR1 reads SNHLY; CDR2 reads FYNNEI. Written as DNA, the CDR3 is TGTGCCAGCACGCGGACAGCCAGCACAGATACGCAGTATTTT. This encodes CASTRTASTDTQYF.

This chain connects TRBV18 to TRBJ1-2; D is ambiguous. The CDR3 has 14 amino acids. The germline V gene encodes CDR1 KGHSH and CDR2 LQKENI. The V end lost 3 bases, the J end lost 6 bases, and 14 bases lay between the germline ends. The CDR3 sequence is CASSPRWESNGYTF. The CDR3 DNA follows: TGTGCCAGCTCACCTCGATGGGAGTCCAATGGCTACACCTTC.

CDR3 in DNA: TGTGCCAGCAGCTTAACCATGAACACTGAAGCTTTCTTT. As protein: CASSLTMNTEAFF. This sequence joins TRBV7-3 and TRBJ1-1, with D unresolved. V was pared by 0 bases and J by 0 bases, with 2 bases between. Germline CDR1 and CDR2: SGHTA and FQGTGA. This CDR3 has 13 amino acids. The whole variable domain, filled in from reference TRBV7-3 and TRBJ1-1, reads GAGVSQTPSNKVTEKGKYVELRCDPISGHTALYWYRQSLGQGPEFLIYFQGTGAADDSGLPNDRFFAVRPEGSVSTLKIQRTERGDSAVYLCASSLTMNTEAFFGQGTRLTVV.

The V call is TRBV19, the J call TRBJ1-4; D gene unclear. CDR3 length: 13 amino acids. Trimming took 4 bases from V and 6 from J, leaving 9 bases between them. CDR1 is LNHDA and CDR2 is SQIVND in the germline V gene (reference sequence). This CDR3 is CASSTGFYEKLFF. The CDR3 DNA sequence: TGTGCCAGTAGTACAGGATTCTATGAAAAACTGTTTTTT.

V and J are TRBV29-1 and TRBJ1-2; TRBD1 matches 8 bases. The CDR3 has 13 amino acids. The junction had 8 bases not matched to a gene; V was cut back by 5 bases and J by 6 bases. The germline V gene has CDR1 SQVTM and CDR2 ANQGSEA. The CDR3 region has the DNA TGCAGCGTTCTTAAGGACAGGGTAAATGGCTACACCTTC. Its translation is CSVLKDRVNGYTF.